These T cell receptor beta chains were read from a single sample in a study of CD8 T cells in Susac syndrome. TCRdb reprocessed the immunoSEQ multiplex PCR reads via MiXCR and lists one record per CDR3 protein. The table shows 130,000 or so distinct CDR3 sequences, with 90% to 95% occurring only once. Sequenced input: CD4+ T cells from PBMCs. These receptors came from a human donor with multiple sclerosis. The CDR3 runs from the conserved cysteine through the conserved F or W. D genes are given only for firm matches. Size values are once, few and many counts, or a class for expanded clones, and some rows have none.

DNA	CDR3	J	D	V	size
TGTGCCAGTAGGAGTCTCGGGACAGGCGGCGGGGAGCTGTTTTTT	CASRSLGTGGGELFF	TRBJ2-2	TRBD1	TRBV19	NA
TGTGCCAGCAGCTTTTTACTAGCAGGCACAGATACGCAGTATTTT	CASSFLLAGTDTQYF	TRBJ2-3	NA	TRBV7-3	few
TGCAGCGTTCGCCCTAGCGGGGGGGCCTTCCCGCAGTATTTT	CSVRPSGGAFPQYF	TRBJ2-3	TRBD2	TRBV29-1	NA
TGTGCCAGCACACGGACAGGGTCAAGTAGGGAGACCCAGTACTTC	CASTRTGSSRETQYF	TRBJ2-5	TRBD1	TRBV5-8	NA
TGTGCCAGCAGTTTAGATTCAGGGTCGGATGAGCAGTTCTTC	CASSLDSGSDEQFF	TRBJ2-1	NA	TRBV27	NA
TGCGCCAGCACAGAGACAGGGGATAGCACAGATACGCAGTATTTT	CASTETGDSTDTQYF	TRBJ2-3	TRBD1	TRBV5-1	NA
TGTGCCAGCAGCTTCAGTCGGGGGCGCACAGATACGCAGTATTTT	CASSFSRGRTDTQYF	TRBJ2-3	NA	TRBV5-6	NA
TGTGCCAGCAGCTTAGACAGACAGAAAGGCACTGAAGCTTTCTTT	CASSLDRQKGTEAFF	TRBJ1-1	NA	TRBV7-9	NA
TGTGCCAGCAGTTTCAGTAGGTCGGGCGGGGAGCTGTTTTTT	CASSFSRSGGELFF	TRBJ2-2	NA	TRBV27	NA
TGCGCCAGCAGCTGGACAGGGAAAGCGATGAACACTGAAGCTTTCTTT	CASSWTGKAMNTEAFF	TRBJ1-1	TRBD1	TRBV5-1	NA
TGCAGCGTTGGTCGCCTAGCGGGAGGCGGCGAGCAGTACTTC	CSVGRLAGGGEQYF	TRBJ2-7	TRBD2	TRBV29-1	NA
TGTGCCAGCAACCAGCAAGAGACCCAGTACTTC	CASNQQETQYF	TRBJ2-5	NA	TRBV2	NA